This T cell receptor beta chain is drawn from a study of shared clonotypes between healthy human individuals. Terminally differentiated effector memory CD45RA+ cells were left out of the naive CD8 fraction, which was CD45RO-negative and positively selected for CCR7. Sequenced by immunoSEQ multiplex PCR; TCRdb stores in-frame clones only, minus some. The sample records under 850,000 clones, over 90% being singletons. Overall study findings and caveats: It was only blood that was sampled, and tissue repertoires likely differ.

This clone was recorded only once. Its antigen is unknown. The material sequenced was naive CD8+ T cells sorted from blood. The TCR was taken from a man aged 25-45 years in good health.

The CDR3 spells CASSELRDREVYEQFF. CDR3 DNA: TGTGCCAGCAGTGAACTTCGGGACAGGGAAGTCTATGAGCAGTTCTTC. J is TRBJ2-1 and V is TRBV2, with 9 bases aligning to TRBD1. Per germline, CDR1 SNHLY and CDR2 FYNNEI. The CDR3 runs to 16 residues. V was pared by 2 bases and J by 8 bases, with 10 bases of the junction left unmatched.